The 24 T cell receptor beta chains below were found in one sample sequenced in a study of T cells in Graves' hyperthyroidism and ophthalmopathy. Regions amplified from RNA transcripts were the TCR beta CDR3 regions. Primed by the HTBI set, a first-round RT-PCR was run on the TCR CDR3. TCRdb passed the multiplex PCR reads through MiXCR, listing each CDR3 protein once. This table has 500,000 to 800,000 distinct CDR3 sequences, 45% appearing once. Specimen: peripheral blood or thyroid tissue (not recorded which). The receptors derive from an adult man with Graves' disease, either hyperthyroidism or ophthalmopathy (not recorded which).

This clonotype was picked up a small number of times. V and J are TRBV7-9 and TRBJ1-2; D remains ambiguous. There are 13 residues in the CDR3. Germline V CDR1 and CDR2: SEHNR, FQNEAQ (reference sequence). V was shortened by 3 bases and J by 4 bases, with 9 bases between the two germline ends. The chain's CDR3 is CASSLFSTYGYTF. The CDR3 DNA is TGTGCCAGCAGCTTGTTCAGTACCTATGGCTACACCTTC.

This clonotype was picked up a small number of times. This chain uses TRBV9 with TRBJ1-5; D is perhaps TRBD1 (5 bases). V lost 3 bases to trimming and J lost 1 base, with 8 bases between them. Germline V lookup: CDR1 SGDLS, CDR2 YYNGEE. The CDR3 consists of 14 residues. CDR3 sequence (DNA): TGTGCCAGCAGCGGGGGGGAGAGCAATCAGCCCCAGCATTTT. The encoded protein is CASSGGESNQPQHF.

This clonotype was counted at least ten times. The V and J genes are TRBV9 and TRBJ1-3; D is uncertain. This CDR3 has 15 residues. V lost 0 bases and J lost 4, with 11 bases in between. Looked up from germline, CDR1 is SGDLS and CDR2 is YYNGEE. In DNA form, the CDR3 reads TGTGCCAGCAGCGTAGGTGGGCGCGTAGGAAACACCATATATTTT. Amino acid sequence: CASSVGGRVGNTIYF.

The chain recombines TRBV24-1 with TRBJ1-3; 7 bases match TRBD1. V shed 5 bases, J shed 5 bases, and the junction held 11 bases outside the gene matches. The CDR3 spans 16 residues. Germline loops: CDR1 KGHDR, CDR2 SFDVKD. For the CDR3, the DNA is TGTGCCACCAGTGGGCAGGGGACAGTCAGGCGAAACACCATATATTTT. Protein sequence: CATSGQGTVRRNTIYF.

With respect to this clonotype: A much larger clone differs from this one at a single base, so this may be a read error. This chain connects TRBV24-1 to TRBJ1-1; no definite D call. The CDR3 consists of 14 residues. The ends were cut back, 11 bases at V and 1 base at J, with 16 bases in the middle. Per the germline V gene, CDR1 is KGHDR and CDR2 is SFDVKD. The CDR3 coding sequence is TGTGCCAATCAGGAGACAACAGCGAACACTGAAGCTTTCTTT. Protein: CANQETTANTEAFF.

This chain uses TRBV20-1 with TRBJ2-7, with TRBD2 identical over 13 bases. The CDR3 is made up of 16 amino acids. Germline V gene data show CDR1 as DFQATT and CDR2 as SNEGSKA (reference sequence). CDR3: CSAGTSGITKPHEQYF. CDR3 DNA: TGCAGCGCTGGGACTAGCGGGATCACGAAACCCCACGAGCAGTACTTC.

This clonotype was counted only a few times. The genes are TRBV7-2 and TRBJ1-2; 10 positions match TRBD1. Germline values: CDR1 SGHTA, CDR2 FQGNSA. The CDR3 runs 16 residues. Trimming cost V 5 bases and J 2 bases; bases outside gene matches: 8. The CDR3 sequence: CASSLGTGVENYGYTF. In DNA, the CDR3 is TGTGCCAGCAGCCTCGGGACAGGGGTCGAGAACTATGGCTACACCTTC.

This chain uses TRBV5-6 with TRBJ1-1, with D perhaps matching TRBD1 (5 bases). The germline CDR1 and CDR2 sequences are SGHDT and YYEEEE. The CDR3 sequence is 17 residues long. Trimming took 4 bases from V and 0 from J, leaving 19 bases between them. CDR3 nucleotides: TGTGCCAGCAGCCGAAAACTTGACAGCAACATGAACACTGAAGCTTTCTTT. It yields the protein CASSRKLDSNMNTEAFF.

This chain uses TRBV20-1 with TRBJ2-7, with 14 bases identical to TRBD2. There are 16 residues in the CDR3. Germline V gives CDR1 DFQATT, CDR2 SNEGSKA (reference sequence). Trimming at V came to 0 bases and at J to 6 bases, leaving 7 bases not matched to a gene. The CDR3 sequence: CSARDPGTSGSVEQYF. The CDR3 DNA is TGCAGTGCTAGAGATCCCGGGACTAGCGGGAGTGTCGAGCAGTACTTC.

The chain is built from TRBV7-9 and TRBJ1-6; 10 bases are a match to TRBD1. CDR3 length equals 18 residues. V dropped 4 bases and J dropped 9; count of bases not matched to a gene: 15. The germline gives CDR1 SEHNR, CDR2 FQNEAQ (reference sequence). In DNA form, the CDR3 reads TGTGCCAGCAGCTCAGGGACAGGGGTACAGCGTTGGACTTCACCCCTCCACTTT. Amino acid sequence: CASSSGTGVQRWTSPLHF. Variable domain in full (rest from reference TRBV7-9 and TRBJ1-6): DTGVSQNPRHKITKRGQNVTFRCDPISEHNRLYWYRQTLGQGPEFLTYFQNEAQLEKSRLLSDRFSAERPKGSFSTLEIQRTEQGDSAMYLCASSSGTGVQRWTSPLHFGNGTRLTVT.

This clonotype was detected ten times or more. The gene calls are TRBV7-2 and TRBJ1-1; 7 bases match TRBD1. CDR3 length: 12 amino acids. The V segment lost 5 bases and the J segment 6 bases; nucleotides outside the gene matches: 3. Germline-derived CDR1 and CDR2 are SGHTA and FQGNSA. DNA of the CDR3: TGTGCCAGCAGCCAAGACAGGGCTGAAGCTTTCTTT. Translation: CASSQDRAEAFF.

In DNA form, the CDR3 reads TGTGCCAGCAGCGATGGCCCCGGGGCCGACCAAGAGACCCAGTACTTC. It codes for CASSDGPGADQETQYF. The chain is built from TRBV11-2 and TRBJ2-5; the D call may be TRBD1 or TRBD2 (5 bases each). Germline values: CDR1 SGHAT, CDR2 FQNNGV. Trimming stripped 5 bases from V and 0 bases from J, with 16 bases between. The CDR3 contains 16 residues.

This clonotype has at least ten counts. This chain connects TRBV7-2 to TRBJ1-5; possibly TRBD1 for D (5 bases). Germline V gene sequence: CDR1 SGHTA, CDR2 FQGNSA. Trimming removed 5 bases from V and 2 bases from J, with 13 bases in between. This CDR3 comprises 15 residues. The CDR3 sequence is CASSPRVGGNQPQHF. CDR3 bases: TGTGCCAGCAGCCCCAGGGTGGGGGGCAATCAGCCCCAGCATTTT.

In regard to this clonotype: A read error may explain this, as a much larger clone is one base away. This rearrangement joins TRBV24-1 to TRBJ2-7, with TRBD2 matching 16 bases. The CDR3 extends over 16 amino acids. Germline values: CDR1 KGHDR, CDR2 SFDVKD. The CDR3 sequence: CATSDAGLAGGYEQCF. As DNA, the CDR3 is TGTGCCACCAGTGATGCGGGACTAGCGGGAGGGTACGAGCAGTGCTTC.

The chain carries TRBV6-1 and TRBJ1-2; possibly TRBD1 for D (6 bases). Germline V gene sequence: CDR1 MNHNS, CDR2 SASEGT. The CDR3 contains 15 residues. V lost 4 bases, J lost 3 bases, and 15 bases lay in between. CDR3 nucleotide sequence: TGTGCCAGCAGTGGACCTTCAGGGGATGACTATGGCTACACCTTC. Translation: CASSGPSGDDYGYTF.

In its sample, this clonotype was seen a few times. J is TRBJ1-2 and V is TRBV7-9, with D possibly TRBD1 on 5 matching bases. The V gene lost 3 bases and the J gene lost 8 bases, with 13 bases spanning the gap. The CDR3 is 13 amino acids. CDR1 is SEHNR and CDR2 is FQNEAQ in the germline V gene (reference sequence). CDR3 sequence (DNA): TGTGCCAGCAGCTTGATCAGGGCTGACGGCTACACCTTC. Protein product: CASSLIRADGYTF.

The chain joins TRBV10-3 to TRBJ2-5; 14 nucleotides match TRBD2. The CDR3 extends over 17 amino acids. V shed 2 bases and J 4 bases; nucleotides not matched to a gene: 6. Germline V gene lookup returns CDR1 ENHRY and CDR2 SYGVKD. Written as DNA, the CDR3 is TGTGCCATCAGTGAGGGGACTAGCGGGAGTAGGGGAGAGACCCAGTACTTC. Residues: CAISEGTSGSRGETQYF.

The chain carries TRBV7-2 and TRBJ2-5; D not certain. Germline V gene data show CDR1 as SGHTA and CDR2 as FQGNSA. This CDR3 comprises 15 residues. The CDR3, as DNA: TGTGCTAGAGATCCCAATCGGAAGCTCCAAGAGACCCAGTACTTC. Translating gives CARDPNRKLQETQYF.

As to this clonotype: Germline is not matched at one junction end, which may reflect a read error. The V gene is TRBV7-9, the J gene TRBJ2-7; D possibly corresponds to TRBD2 (6 bases). The CDR3 covers 15 residues. Per germline, CDR1 SEHNR and CDR2 FQNEAQ (reference sequence). The DNA for the CDR3 is TGCGCCAGCAGTCCCCGGGACTCAAAATCCTACGAGCAGTACTTC. It translates to CASSPRDSKSYEQYF.

The rearrangement uses TRBV5-1 and TRBJ2-7, with 9 nucleotides matching TRBD1. Looked up from germline, CDR1 is SGHRS and CDR2 is YFSETQ. This CDR3 has 16 amino acids. Trimming removed 0 bases from V and 6 bases from J; junction bases left unmatched: 10. In DNA, the CDR3 is TGCGCCAGCAGCTTGGAGGAGGGGACAGGGACCGGCGAGCAGTACTTC. Translating it yields CASSLEEGTGTGEQYF.

This chain joins TRBV2 and TRBJ1-4; perhaps TRBD1 as D (5 bases). The V end was cut by 8 bases, the J end by 7 bases, with 20 bases between. Germline assignment: CDR1 SNHLY and CDR2 FYNNEI. CDR3 length: 15 amino acids. The CDR3 nucleotides read TGTGCCAGCTCACCACGGGAGGGACGGGGTGAAAAACTGTTTTTT. Residues: CASSPREGRGEKLFF.

This chain uses TRBV15 with TRBJ2-7; TRBD2 matches 8 bases. V lost 1 base, J lost 6 bases, and 17 bases stayed unmatched. Germline lookup yields CDR1 LNHNV and CDR2 YYDKDF (reference sequence). The CDR3 is 18 residues long. In DNA form, the CDR3 reads TGTGCCACCAGCAGAGTTACAGGGTGCCAGCGGGGGCTTGTCGAGCAGTACTTC. It translates to CATSRVTGCQRGLVEQYF.

This chain links TRBV12-3 or TRBV12-4 with TRBJ1-1; a possible D gene is TRBD1 (6 bases). CDR3 length: 15 amino acids. Trimming shortened V by 3 bases and J by 1 base, and 12 bases separated the two germline ends. The CDR3 DNA sequence: TGTGCCAGCAGTTTGGGGGGGGGGCCGAACACTGAAGCTTTCTTT. Translated: CASSLGGGPNTEAFF.

There are a few counts of this clonotype. V gene TRBV20-1 combines with J gene TRBJ2-7; 9 bases are shared with TRBD2. The CDR3 is 15 residues long. Germline values: CDR1 DFQATT, CDR2 SNEGSKA (reference sequence). Unmatched junction bases numbered 5, after V lost 0 bases and J lost 2 bases. CDR3 DNA sequence: TGCAGTGCTAGAGATAAGCGGGAGGCAACCTACGAGCAGTACTTC. It encodes CSARDKREATYEQYF.